These T cell receptor beta chains were read from a single sample in a study of CD8+ T cells in alopecia areata. Clones were sequenced by immunoSEQ multiplex PCR, and TCRdb holds only the in-frame ones, with some missing. Of under 350,000 clones in the sample, 55% to 70% were seen once. Specimen: CD4+ T cells sorted from blood, collected at week 24, from a patient treated with tofacitinib. These receptors originate from a human donor with alopecia areata. Both conserved end residues are part of each CDR3. The D gene is left open where the match is weak. Clone size is not always given. Where it is, it says once, few, many or a class for expanded clones.

size: .
D: .
J: TRBJ2-7
V: TRBV29-1
CDR3: CSVDGAYEQYF
DNA: TGCAGCGTTGACGGCGCCTACGAGCAGTACTTC

size: .
D: TRBD2
J: TRBJ2-3
V: TRBV29-1
CDR3: CSVGLATDTQYF
DNA: TGCAGCGTCGGACTAGCTACAGATACGCAGTATTTT

size: .
D: TRBD2
J: TRBJ2-1
V: TRBV14
CDR3: CASSQRAGMNTNEQFF
DNA: TGTGCCAGCAGCCAACGAGCGGGGATGAATACCAATGAGCAGTTCTTC

size: .
D: .
J: TRBJ1-5
V: TRBV30
CDR3: CAWSVGRRTFDSNQPQHF
DNA: TGTGCCTGGAGTGTCGGCAGGCGAACGTTTGATAGCAATCAGCCCCAGCATTTT

size: .
D: TRBD1
J: TRBJ1-4
V: TRBV4-1
CDR3: CASSQGTGVSEKLFF
DNA: TGCGCCAGCAGCCAAGGGACAGGGGTATCGGAAAAACTGTTTTTT

size: .
D: .
J: TRBJ2-7
V: TRBV30
CDR3: CAWSVRLEGAGEQYF
DNA: TGTGCCTGGAGTGTCCGACTAGAGGGGGCAGGGGAGCAGTACTTC

size: .
D: TRBD2
J: TRBJ2-1
V: TRBV6-5
CDR3: CASSAGETYNEQFF
DNA: TGTGCCAGCAGCGCGGGGGAAACCTACAATGAGCAGTTCTTC

size: once
D: TRBD1
J: TRBJ2-3
V: TRBV15
CDR3: CATSRVRRGQGTDTQYF
DNA: TGTGCCACCAGCAGAGTTCGCAGGGGGCAGGGCACAGATACGCAGTATTTT

size: .
D: .
J: TRBJ1-1
V: TRBV10-2
CDR3: CASSDRGEAFF
DNA: TGCGCCAGCAGTGATAGGGGAGAAGCTTTCTTT

size: .
D: .
J: TRBJ2-5
V: TRBV11-1
CDR3: CASSSSLGRASETQYF
DNA: TGTGCCAGCAGCAGCAGCTTGGGGAGAGCCTCGGAGACCCAGTACTTC

size: .
D: .
J: TRBJ1-1
V: TRBV7-2
CDR3: CASSPERISEAFF
DNA: TGTGCCAGCAGCCCCGAGCGTATAAGTGAAGCTTTCTTT

size: .
D: .
J: TRBJ1-2
V: TRBV9
CDR3: CASSATRSAHYGYTF
DNA: TGTGCCAGCAGCGCCACGAGGAGCGCTCACTATGGCTACACCTTC

size: few
D: .
J: TRBJ2-3
V: TRBV7-2
CDR3: CASSLGPAGATDTQYF
DNA: TGTGCCAGCAGCTTAGGCCCTGCGGGGGCCACAGATACGCAGTATTTT

size: .
D: .
J: TRBJ1-1
V: TRBV19
CDR3: CASSGHMNTEAFF
DNA: TGTGCCAGCTCGGGACACATGAACACTGAAGCTTTCTTT

size: .
D: .
J: TRBJ1-2
V: TRBV30
CDR3: CAWSGEVGPTF
DNA: TGTGCCTGGAGTGGGGAGGTGGGGCCGACCTTC

size: .
D: TRBD2
J: TRBJ2-3
V: TRBV6-5
CDR3: CASRTSGRGTDTQYF
DNA: TGTGCCAGCAGAACTAGCGGGAGGGGCACAGATACGCAGTATTTT

size: .
D: .
J: TRBJ1-3
V: TRBV5-1
CDR3: CASSLDRNSGNTIYF
DNA: TGCGCCAGCAGCTTGGACAGGAACTCTGGAAACACCATATATTTT

size: .
D: .
J: TRBJ2-2
V: TRBV15
CDR3: CATSRQTGELFF
DNA: TGTGCCACCAGCAGACAAACCGGGGAGCTGTTTTTT

size: .
D: .
J: TRBJ2-7
V: TRBV7-9
CDR3: CASSLGWVEGEQYF
DNA: TGTGCCAGCAGCTTAGGGTGGGTAGAAGGCGAGCAGTACTTC

size: few
D: .
J: TRBJ2-6
V: TRBV28
CDR3: CASSRLDREANVLTF
DNA: TGTGCCAGCAGCCGACTAGACAGGGAGGCCAACGTCCTGACTTTC

size: .
D: .
J: TRBJ1-2
V: TRBV7-2
CDR3: CASSSRPQGYGYTF
DNA: TGTGCCAGCAGCTCGCGGCCACAGGGTTACGGCTACACCTTC

size: .
D: TRBD2
J: TRBJ2-5
V: TRBV5-6
CDR3: CASSSPGLAGETQYF
DNA: TGTGCCAGCAGCTCTCCGGGACTAGCGGGGGAGACCCAGTACTTC

size: .
D: .
J: TRBJ2-7
V: TRBV29-1
CDR3: CSISLQGPPNEQYF
DNA: TGCAGCATTTCCTTACAGGGACCGCCTAACGAGCAGTACTTC

size: .
D: .
J: TRBJ2-7
V: TRBV7-2
CDR3: CASSLWYEQYF
DNA: TGTGCCAGCAGCCTATGGTACGAGCAGTACTTC

size: .
D: .
J: TRBJ2-5
V: TRBV20-1
CDR3: CSARGQETQYF
DNA: TGCAGTGCTAGAGGCCAAGAGACCCAGTACTTC

size: .
D: .
J: TRBJ1-2
V: TRBV19
CDR3: CASSPGLQRQLYGYTF
DNA: TGTGCCAGTAGTCCAGGGCTACAACGACAGCTCTATGGCTACACCTTC

size: .
D: TRBD1
J: TRBJ2-2
V: TRBV10-3
CDR3: CAIRGQGDTGELFF
DNA: TGTGCCATCAGGGGACAGGGCGACACCGGGGAGCTGTTTTTT

size: .
D: TRBD2
J: TRBJ2-3
V: TRBV6-5
CDR3: CASRLIAGGTDTQYF
DNA: TGTGCCAGCAGACTAATAGCGGGGGGCACGGATACGCAGTATTTT

size: .
D: .
J: TRBJ2-1
V: TRBV29-1
CDR3: CSVDELYNEQFF
DNA: TGCAGCGTGGACGAACTCTACAATGAGCAGTTCTTC

size: .
D: .
J: TRBJ1-5
V: TRBV30
CDR3: CAWSGGNSNVQHF
DNA: TGTGCCTGGAGTGGGGGGAACAGCAACGTTCAGCATTTT

size: few
D: TRBD1
J: TRBJ2-5
V: TRBV6-5
CDR3: CASSRQGRETQYF
DNA: TGTGCCAGCAGTCGACAGGGTCGAGAGACCCAGTACTTC

size: .
D: .
J: TRBJ2-5
V: TRBV7-2
CDR3: CASSLLPQETQYF
DNA: TGTGCCAGCAGCTTACTCCCTCAAGAGACCCAGTACTTC

size: .
D: TRBD1
J: TRBJ1-2
V: TRBV29-1
CDR3: CSVEASGTGRGYTF
DNA: TGCAGCGTTGAAGCCTCCGGGACAGGGCGAGGCTACACCTTC

size: .
D: .
J: TRBJ2-2
V: TRBV5-1
CDR3: CASRFGTQDTGELFF
DNA: TGCGCCAGCAGGTTCGGGACTCAGGACACCGGGGAGCTGTTTTTT

size: .
D: .
J: TRBJ1-2
V: TRBV4-1
CDR3: CASSQDWAGPGYGYTF
DNA: TGCGCCAGCAGCCAAGACTGGGCAGGGCCGGGCTATGGCTACACCTTC

size: .
D: TRBD1
J: TRBJ2-7
V: TRBV5-1
CDR3: CASSLMTGYSYEQYF
DNA: TGCGCCAGCAGCCTGATGACAGGGTACTCCTACGAGCAGTACTTC

size: .
D: TRBD1
J: TRBJ1-1
V: TRBV13
CDR3: CASTYRRGHQNTEAFF
DNA: TGTGCCAGCACCTACAGAAGGGGGCATCAGAACACTGAAGCTTTCTTT

size: .
D: TRBD1
J: TRBJ2-1
V: TRBV5-6
CDR3: CASSPGTGSTRANEQFF
DNA: TGTGCCAGCAGCCCTGGGACAGGGTCTACTCGTGCCAATGAGCAGTTCTTC

size: .
D: .
J: TRBJ1-4
V: TRBV2
CDR3: CASHTGTLNEKLFF
DNA: TGTGCCAGCCATACCGGGACTCTTAATGAAAAACTGTTTTTT

size: .
D: .
J: TRBJ2-1
V: TRBV29-1
CDR3: CSVEKGVDNEQFF
DNA: TGCAGCGTTGAAAAAGGGGTAGACAATGAGCAGTTCTTC

size: .
D: .
J: TRBJ1-6
V: TRBV9
CDR3: CASTRGGVSPLHF
DNA: TGTGCCAGCACCCGTGGGGGGGTCTCACCCCTCCACTTT